This TCR beta chain was recovered during a study of CD8+ T cells in alopecia areata. This CDR3 has 14 residues. Germline V gene data show CDR1 as ENHRY and CDR2 as SYGVKD. J lost 8 bases, V lost 6 bases, and 9 bases had no gene match. Treatment specified: oral pan-JAK inhibitor, 5-10 mg twice daily. Once RNA had been extracted, it was reverse transcribed into cDNA to act as the sequencing template. Profiled with immunoSEQ multiplex PCR; TCRdb holds only in-frame clones, not every one. Of 150,000 to 200,000 clones in the sample, around 60% were seen once. The chain recombines TRBV10-3 with TRBJ1-4; the match to TRBD1 covers 7 bases. The material was CD4+ T cells sorted from blood, obtained at approximately week 49, from a patient treated with tofacitinib. This TCR was sampled from a human donor with alopecia areata. The CDR3 region is CAIRGQGDGEKLFF. CDR3 DNA sequence: TGTGCCATCAGGGGGCAGGGGGATGGCGAAAAACTGTTTTTT.